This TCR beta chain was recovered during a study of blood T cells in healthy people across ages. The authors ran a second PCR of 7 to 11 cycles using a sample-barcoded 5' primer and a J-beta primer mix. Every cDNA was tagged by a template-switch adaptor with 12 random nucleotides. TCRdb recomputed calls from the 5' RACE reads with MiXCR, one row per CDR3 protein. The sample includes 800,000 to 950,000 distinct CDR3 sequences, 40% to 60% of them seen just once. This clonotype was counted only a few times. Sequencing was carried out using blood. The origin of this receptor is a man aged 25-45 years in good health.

Written as DNA, the CDR3 is TGTGCCAGCAGCCAAGAAGGGTCGACAGAGACCTACGAGCAGTACTTC. The encoded protein is CASSQEGSTETYEQYF. The chain uses TRBV3-1 and TRBJ2-7, with D maybe TRBD1 (5 bases). Trimming took 0 bases from V and 2 from J, leaving 14 bases between them. The CDR3 is 16 amino acids. Looked up from germline, CDR1 is LGHDT and CDR2 is YNNKEL (reference sequence).